Below, one T cell receptor beta chain is given with its context. Its antigen is undetermined. Indicated time point: week 5, during vaccination. Vaccination comprised doses that each held 300 ug of mutant IDH1 20-mer peptide, plus topical imiquimod. New WHO grade 3 or 4 astrocytomas that were IDH1-mutant and ATRX-lost had been found in donors. V gave up 2 bases and J gave up 4 bases, with 14 bases separating them. CDR3 size: 15 residues. Germline V gives CDR1 MNHEY, CDR2 SVGAGI. This record belongs to a study of a mutant IDH1 vaccine in newly diagnosed glioma. Study in general: Following radiotherapy alone, or alongside temozolomide cycles, vaccination was started after an interval of 4-6 weeks. Previous care, which was radiotherapy, temozolomide, or both, most often involved both.

Produced via immunoSEQ multiplex PCR; TCRdb's table is partial and in-frame only. Of about 36,000 clones listed, 81% are singletons. The source of this sequence is a middle-aged man with glioma. This rearrangement joins TRBV6-5 to TRBJ1-2; D perhaps matches TRBD1 (5 bases). This material consisted of PBMCs, taken from a glioma patient whose treatment included an IDH1 peptide vaccine. CDR3 coding DNA: TGTGCCAGCAGTTACGATTCTGGGGCAAGCTATGGCTACACCTTC. Its protein is CASSYDSGASYGYTF.